The 21 T cell receptor beta chains in this list originate from one sample, sequenced in a study of PD-1 blockade in mismatch repair-deficient tumors. Clones were read by immunoSEQ multiplex PCR, and TCRdb kept only the in-frame ones, dropping some. Altogether tens of thousands of clones are present, around 80% being singletons, with the ten largest covering under 3.5%. Sequenced material: PBMCs, taken less than 7 weeks after starting pembrolizumab. These receptors came from an adult with mismatch repair-deficient cancer.

The J gene is TRBJ2-1, the V gene TRBV27, with 9 bases lining up with TRBD1. The V segment lost 6 bases and the J segment 9 bases; nucleotides outside the gene matches: 6. Per germline, CDR1 MNHEY and CDR2 SMNVEV (reference sequence). This CDR3 has 13 amino acids. CDR3 residues: CASSHTGGGEQFF. The CDR3 DNA reads as TGTGCCAGCAGCCACACAGGGGGCGGTGAGCAGTTCTTC.

This clone is medium-sized by share. The chain has TRBV5-1 and TRBJ1-3; maybe TRBD1 (5 bases). This CDR3 has 17 residues. The germline gives CDR1 SGHRS, CDR2 YFSETQ. V lost 4 bases, J lost 0 bases, and 17 bases lay in between. Here the CDR3 DNA reads TGCGCCAGCAGCCCCTTTTCCACAGGAACCTCTGGAAACACCATATATTTT. Translation gives CASSPFSTGTSGNTIYF.

This clone was counted a few times. The chain is built from TRBV5-4 and TRBJ2-7; 10 nucleotides align to TRBD2. The CDR3 runs to 15 residues. The germline CDR1 and CDR2 sequences are SGHNT and YYREEE (reference sequence). V trimming: 5 bases; J trimming: 2 bases; junction bases outside the gene matches: 7. The CDR3 bases are TGTGCCAGCAGATCGGGACTAGCGTTTACCTACGAGCAGTACTTC. The encoded protein is CASRSGLAFTYEQYF.

The chain carries TRBV5-1 and TRBJ2-6, with a possible D match to TRBD2 (6 bases). V lost 3 bases and J 0 bases, leaving 28 bases between the germline ends. The CDR3 has 22 amino acids. Germline V gives CDR1 SGHRS, CDR2 YFSETQ. The CDR3 DNA is TGCGCCAGCAGCTCTGCCGGGAGTCGGAGGCAACAAGGGTTCTCTGGGGCCAACGTCCTGACTTTC. Protein: CASSSAGSRRQQGFSGANVLTF.

The chain is built from TRBV5-8 and TRBJ1-3, with D possibly TRBD1 on 6 matching bases. The V gene lost 4 bases and the J gene lost 4 bases, with 12 bases spanning the gap. The germline V gene encodes CDR1 SGHTS and CDR2 YDEGEE. The CDR3 is made up of 14 amino acids. DNA for the CDR3: TGTGCCAGCAGCCGCAGGGGTTCGGGAAACACCATATATTTT. As protein: CASSRRGSGNTIYF. Together with reference TRBV5-8 and TRBJ1-3, the CDR3 gives the full variable domain: EAGVTQSPTHLIKTRGQQATLRCSPISGHTSVYWYQQALGLGLQFLLWYDEGEERNRGNFPPRFSGRQFPNYSSELNVNALELEDSALYLCASSRRGSGNTIYFGEGSWLTVV.

The gene calls are TRBV4-1 and TRBJ2-5; D possibly corresponds to TRBD1 (6 bases). The J call may be incorrect, as the DNA end agrees better with TRBJ2-7. Germline CDR1 MGHRA, CDR2 YSYEKL. CDR3 length: 15 amino acids. The CDR3 sequence is CASSQNRERPYEQYF. CDR3 nucleotides: TGCGCCAGCAGCCAAAACAGGGAGCGCCCCTACGAGCAGTACTTC.

The chain employs TRBV5-6 and TRBJ2-2; the match to TRBD2 covers 14 bases. This CDR3 has 16 amino acids. V lost 4 bases and J lost 7; bases outside the gene matches: 6. CDR1 is SGHDT and CDR2 is YYEEEE in the germline V gene. The CDR3 loop is CASSQTGLAGVGELFF. CDR3 in DNA: TGTGCCAGCAGCCAGACGGGACTAGCGGGAGTCGGGGAGCTGTTTTTT. The whole variable domain, remainder taken from reference TRBV5-6 and TRBJ2-2, is DAGVTQSPTHLIKTRGQQVTLRCSPKSGHDTVSWYQQALGQGPQFIFQYYEEEERQRGNFPDRFSGHQFPNYSSELNVNALLLGDSALYLCASSQTGLAGVGELFFGEGSRLTVL.

The table lists this clone with a few counts. V gene TRBV4-1 combines with J gene TRBJ2-7; weak D call: TRBD2 (7 bases). The V and J ends lost 0 bases and 0 bases respectively, with 24 bases between them. This CDR3 comprises 20 residues. Germline V CDR1 and CDR2: MGHRA, YSYEKL. CDR3 sequence reads: CASSQETSSSGQRSSYEQYF. In nucleotides, the CDR3 is TGCGCCAGCAGCCAAGAAACCTCCTCTAGCGGACAGCGGAGCTCCTACGAGCAGTACTTC.

This clone appeared a few times. CDR3 sequence reads: CASSEAWGQPRRVHF. DNA for the CDR3: TGTGCCAGCAGTGAAGCGTGGGGACAGCCGCGTCGGGTCCACTTT. The V call is TRBV6-1, the J call TRBJ1-6, with 7 bases aligning to TRBD1. From germline, CDR1 is MNHNS and CDR2 SASEGT. Trimming took 0 bases from V and 17 from J; bases not matched to a gene: 13. The CDR3 consists of 15 residues.

CDR3: CASSLAVYTGELFF. The CDR3 DNA reads TGTGCCAGCAGCTTAGCCGTGTACACCGGGGAGCTGTTTTTT. The V gene is TRBV11-2, the J gene TRBJ2-2; D remains unclear. Per the germline V gene, CDR1 is SGHAT and CDR2 is FQNNGV. The CDR3 consists of 14 residues. Trimming pared 1 base from V and 3 bases from J, leaving 6 bases between.

The chain recombines TRBV4-1 with TRBJ2-7, with D perhaps TRBD1 (6 bases). The germline V gene encodes CDR1 MGHRA and CDR2 YSYEKL. The CDR3 is 17 amino acids. V was clipped by 1 base and J by 0 bases, with 16 bases between them. CDR3 amino acids: CASSQGEQGAFSYEQYF. The CDR3 nucleotides are TGCGCCAGCAGCCAAGGGGAACAGGGAGCCTTCTCCTACGAGCAGTACTTC.

This chain links TRBV25-1 with TRBJ2-2; D not certain. This CDR3 has 12 amino acids. The V end lost 6 bases, the J end lost 2 bases, and 4 bases lay between the germline ends. The germline gives CDR1 MGHDK, CDR2 SYGVNS. CDR3 region: CASRTNTGELFF. The CDR3, as DNA: TGTGCCAGCAGGACTAACACCGGGGAGCTGTTTTTT.

The chain recombines TRBV7-8 with TRBJ2-1, with D tentatively TRBD2 (6 bases). Per germline, CDR1 SGHVS and CDR2 FQNEAQ. The CDR3 is 17 residues long. Trimming cost V 6 bases and J 0 bases, with 18 bases left between them. The CDR3: CASRLEAGTSSYNEQFF. As DNA, the CDR3 is TGTGCCAGCAGGTTGGAGGCCGGGACTTCCTCCTACAATGAGCAGTTCTTC.

This clone is medium-sized in the sample. J is TRBJ1-5 and V is TRBV19; the match to TRBD1 covers 9 bases. Looked up from germline, CDR1 is LNHDA and CDR2 is SQIVND (reference sequence). The length of the CDR3 is 14 residues. The junction had 2 bases not matched to a gene; V was cut back by 3 bases and J by 5 bases. This chain's CDR3 is CASSIWTGDQPQHF. In DNA form, the CDR3 reads TGTGCCAGTAGTATTTGGACAGGGGATCAGCCCCAGCATTTT.

The rearrangement links TRBV7-3 to TRBJ2-1; perhaps TRBD1 as D (6 bases). Germline V gene data show CDR1 as SGHTA and CDR2 as FQGTGA. The CDR3 covers 13 residues. V was pared by 5 bases and J by 10 bases, with 15 bases between. The CDR3 coding sequence is TGTGCCAGCAGCACCGTGCAGGGGTACGAGCAGTTCTTC. It codes for CASSTVQGYEQFF.

The genes are TRBV28 and TRBJ2-7; 9 bases align to TRBD1. CDR3 length equals 15 residues. CDR1 and CDR2 from the germline V gene are MDHEN and SYDVKM. The J segment lost 3 bases and the V segment lost 6 bases, leaving 9 bases of the junction unmatched. This chain's CDR3 is CASSPPGTGFYEQYF. The CDR3 DNA reads TGTGCCAGCAGCCCGCCCGGGACAGGGTTCTACGAGCAGTACTTC. Variable domain in full (rest from reference TRBV28 and TRBJ2-7): DVKVTQSSRYLVKRTGEKVFLECVQDMDHENMFWYRQDPGLGLRLIYFSYDVKMKEKGDIPEGYSVSREKKERFSLILESASTNQTSMYLCASSPPGTGFYEQYFGPGTRLTVT.

A single count supports this clone. The V gene is TRBV9, the J gene TRBJ2-7, with a possible D match to TRBD1 (6 bases). This CDR3 spans 14 amino acids. Germline CDR1 and CDR2: SGDLS and YYNGEE. The V end lost 0 bases, the J end lost 6 bases, and 13 bases lay between the germline ends. CDR3 DNA: TGTGCCAGCAGCGTAGGGGCAGGGGCAATCGAGCAGTACTTC. Translated: CASSVGAGAIEQYF.

The V gene is TRBV5-8, the J gene TRBJ2-1; TRBD1 aligns across 8 bases. V shed 4 bases and J 7 bases; nucleotides not matched to a gene: 4. The CDR3 spans 13 residues. Germline CDR1 SGHTS, CDR2 YDEGEE. The CDR3 DNA is TGTGCCAGCAGCCCGGACAGGGCTAATGAGCAGTTCTTC. Its protein is CASSPDRANEQFF.

The rearrangement links TRBV4-1 to TRBJ1-6; no clear D gene. CDR1 MGHRA and CDR2 YSYEKL come from the germline V gene. The length of the CDR3 is 16 residues. Trimming removed 0 bases from V and 0 bases from J, with 6 bases in between. The CDR3 region is CASSQDRHSYNSPLHF. CDR3 bases: TGCGCCAGCAGCCAAGACAGGCACTCCTATAATTCACCCCTCCACTTT.

The chain recombines TRBV7-9 with TRBJ2-1; 10 bases line up with TRBD2. This CDR3 comprises 15 residues. The ends lost 5 bases at V and 5 bases at J; junction bases unmatched: 6. Germline CDR1 and CDR2: SEHNR and FQNEAQ (reference sequence). The CDR3 loop is CASSLGLADNNEQFF. As DNA, the CDR3 is TGTGCCAGCAGCCTCGGACTAGCGGATAACAATGAGCAGTTCTTC. Looking up the rest from reference TRBV7-9 and TRBJ2-1 gives the full variable domain: DTGVSQNPRHKITKRGQNVTFRCDPISEHNRLYWYRQTLGQGPEFLTYFQNEAQLEKSRLLSDRFSAERPKGSFSTLEIQRTEQGDSAMYLCASSLGLADNNEQFFGPGTRLTVL.

The J gene is TRBJ2-3, the V gene TRBV7-8, with D perhaps TRBD2 (6 bases). CDR1 is SGHVS and CDR2 is FQNEAQ in the germline V gene. Trimming removed 2 bases at V and 5 bases at J, with 11 bases between. The length of the CDR3 is 14 residues. CDR3 in amino acids: CASSLMGGKDTQYF. The CDR3 DNA sequence: TGTGCCAGCAGCTTAATGGGCGGGAAAGATACGCAGTATTTT.